This record looks at one TCR beta chain sequence and its context. No antigen is known for it. The PCR made use of 60 Vbeta and 13 Jbeta primers. Sequenced by immunoSEQ multiplex PCR; TCRdb stores in-frame clones only, minus some. The table lists about 170,000 clones, roughly 84% of them singletons. The data stem from a study of cytomegalovirus exposure and HLA in healthy donors. Looking at the study overall: An early release of data contained some 80 million unique TCRs, which came from HLA-typed donors. Researchers found that just over 80% of about 400 genotyped donors fell within the Caucasian-associated ancestry cluster. Study results and caveats: Solely CMV serostatus was available to characterize immune exposure. The authors later found most CMV-associated TCR beta chains appeared HLA-restricted.

This clonotype originated in a male donor in good health and CMV-seronegative. The specimen was PBMCs.

This chain's CDR3 is CASGLATSYEQYF. CDR3 coding DNA: TGTGCCAGCGGTCTAGCCACATCCTACGAGCAGTACTTC. The rearrangement joins TRBV7-9 to TRBJ2-7; TRBD2 might be the D (5 bases). The CDR3 has 13 amino acids. CDR1 is SEHNR, CDR2 FQNEAQ, per germline (reference sequence). Trimming cost V 8 bases and J 1 base, with 12 bases left between them.